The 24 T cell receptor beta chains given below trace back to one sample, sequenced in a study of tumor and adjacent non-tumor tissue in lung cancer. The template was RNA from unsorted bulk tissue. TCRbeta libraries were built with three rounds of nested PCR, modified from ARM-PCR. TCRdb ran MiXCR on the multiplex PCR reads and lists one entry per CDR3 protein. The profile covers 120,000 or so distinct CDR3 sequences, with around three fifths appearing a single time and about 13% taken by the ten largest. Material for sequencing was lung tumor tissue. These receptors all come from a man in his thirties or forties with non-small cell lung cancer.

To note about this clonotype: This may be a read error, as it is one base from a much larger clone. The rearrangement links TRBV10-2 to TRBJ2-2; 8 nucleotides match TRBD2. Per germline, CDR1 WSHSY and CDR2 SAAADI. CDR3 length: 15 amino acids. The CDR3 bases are TGCGTCAGCAGTGAGCGGGAGACATTGTCCGGGGAGCTGTTTTTT. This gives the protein CVSSERETLSGELFF.

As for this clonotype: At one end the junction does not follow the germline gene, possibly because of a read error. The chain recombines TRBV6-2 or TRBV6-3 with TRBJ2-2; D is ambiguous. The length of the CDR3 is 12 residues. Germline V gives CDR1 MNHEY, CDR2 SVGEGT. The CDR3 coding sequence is TGTACCAGTAGTAAGGGCCAAGGGGAGCTGTTTTTT. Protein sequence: CTSSKGQGELFF.

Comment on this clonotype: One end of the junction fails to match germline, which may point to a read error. The CDR3 reads CAGSLGGLGSPLHF. The CDR3 nucleotides read TGTGCCGGCAGCTTGGGGGGGCTCGGCTCACCCCTCCACTTT. The chain links TRBV5-6 to TRBJ1-6; possibly TRBD1 for D (6 bases). Germline CDR1 is SGHDT and CDR2 is YYEEEE. CDR3 length: 14 residues. The whole variable domain, remainder taken from reference TRBV5-6 and TRBJ1-6, is DAGVTQSPTHLIKTRGQQVTLRCSPKSGHDTVSWYQQALGQGPQFIFQYYEEEERQRGNFPDRFSGHQFPNYSSELNVNALLLGDSALYLCAGSLGGLGSPLHFGNGTRLTVT.

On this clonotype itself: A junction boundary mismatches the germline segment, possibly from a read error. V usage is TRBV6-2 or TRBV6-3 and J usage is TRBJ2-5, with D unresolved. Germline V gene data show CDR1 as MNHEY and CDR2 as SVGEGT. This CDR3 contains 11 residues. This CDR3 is CASCYEETQYF. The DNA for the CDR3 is TGCGCCAGCTGTTACGAAGAGACCCAGTACTTC.

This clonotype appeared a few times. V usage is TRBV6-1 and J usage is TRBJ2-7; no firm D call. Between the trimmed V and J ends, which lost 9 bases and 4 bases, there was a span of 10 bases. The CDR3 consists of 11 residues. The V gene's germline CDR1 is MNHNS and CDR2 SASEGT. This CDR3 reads CASRRSYEQYF. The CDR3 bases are TGTGCCAGTAGGAGATCTTACGAGCAGTACTTC.

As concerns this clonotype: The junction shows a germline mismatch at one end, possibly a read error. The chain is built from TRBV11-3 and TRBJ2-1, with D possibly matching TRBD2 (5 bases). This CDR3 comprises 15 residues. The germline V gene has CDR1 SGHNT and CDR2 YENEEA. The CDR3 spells CASSLGSALYNEQFF. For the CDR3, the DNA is TGTGCTAGCAGCTTAGGTAGCGCACTCTACAATGAGCAGTTCTTC.

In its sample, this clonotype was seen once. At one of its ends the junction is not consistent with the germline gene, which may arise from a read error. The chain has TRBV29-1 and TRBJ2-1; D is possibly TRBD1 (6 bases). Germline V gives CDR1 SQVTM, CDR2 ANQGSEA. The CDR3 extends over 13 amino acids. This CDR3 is CSVERTVDNEQLF. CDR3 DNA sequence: TGCAGCGTTGAAAGGACAGTCGACAATGAGCAGCTCTTC.

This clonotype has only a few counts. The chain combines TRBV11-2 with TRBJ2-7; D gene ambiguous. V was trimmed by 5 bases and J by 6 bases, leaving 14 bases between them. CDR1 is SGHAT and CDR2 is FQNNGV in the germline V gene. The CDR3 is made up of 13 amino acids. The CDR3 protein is CASSREVQPEQYF. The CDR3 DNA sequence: TGTGCCAGCAGCAGAGAAGTACAGCCCGAGCAGTACTTC.

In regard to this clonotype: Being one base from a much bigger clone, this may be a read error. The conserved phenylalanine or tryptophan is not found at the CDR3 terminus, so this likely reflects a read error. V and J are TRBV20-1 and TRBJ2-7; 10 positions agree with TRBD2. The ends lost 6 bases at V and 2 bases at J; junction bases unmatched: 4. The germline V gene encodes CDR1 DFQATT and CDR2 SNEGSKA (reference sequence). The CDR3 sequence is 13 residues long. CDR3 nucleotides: TGCAGTGCCGTAGCGGGGGGTACCTACGAGCAGTACCTC. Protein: CSAVAGGTYEQYL.

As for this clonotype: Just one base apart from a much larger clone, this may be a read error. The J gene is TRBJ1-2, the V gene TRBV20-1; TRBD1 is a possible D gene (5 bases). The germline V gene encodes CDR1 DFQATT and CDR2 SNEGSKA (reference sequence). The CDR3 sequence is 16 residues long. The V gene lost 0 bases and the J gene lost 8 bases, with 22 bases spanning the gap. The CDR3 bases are TGCAGTGCTAGAGATTCCAGCGTACCGCAGGGAAGCGGCTACACCTTC. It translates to CSARDSSVPQGSGYTF.

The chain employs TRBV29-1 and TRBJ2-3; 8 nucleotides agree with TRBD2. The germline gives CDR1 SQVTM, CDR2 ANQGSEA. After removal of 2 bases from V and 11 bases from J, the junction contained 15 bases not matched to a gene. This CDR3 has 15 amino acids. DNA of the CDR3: TGCAGCGTTGAAACACCCAGCGGGGGCACAAATATGCAGTATTTT. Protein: CSVETPSGGTNMQYF.

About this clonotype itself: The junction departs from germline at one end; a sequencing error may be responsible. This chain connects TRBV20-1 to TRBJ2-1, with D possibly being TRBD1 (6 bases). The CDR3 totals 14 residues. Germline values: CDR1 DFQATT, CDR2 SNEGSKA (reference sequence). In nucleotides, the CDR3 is TGCAGTGCCAGACAACCTGGGGGCTACATTGAGCAGTTCTTC. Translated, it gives CSARQPGGYIEQFF.

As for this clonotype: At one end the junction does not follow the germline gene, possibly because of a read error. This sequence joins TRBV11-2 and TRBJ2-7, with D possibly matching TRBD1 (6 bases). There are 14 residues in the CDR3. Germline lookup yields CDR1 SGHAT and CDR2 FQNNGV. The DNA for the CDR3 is TGCGCCAGCAGTCCGGGACACAGGGTAGGAGAGCAGTACTTC. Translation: CASSPGHRVGEQYF.

The CDR3 DNA reads as TGTGCCTGGAACCTACCGGGACTAACAGTTGAGCAGTTCTTC. It encodes CAWNLPGLTVEQFF. The chain has TRBV30 and TRBJ2-1; 7 bases fit TRBD2. The germline V gene encodes CDR1 GTSNPN and CDR2 SVGIG (reference sequence). J lost 9 bases, V lost 4 bases, and 12 bases had no gene match. This CDR3 is 14 amino acids long.

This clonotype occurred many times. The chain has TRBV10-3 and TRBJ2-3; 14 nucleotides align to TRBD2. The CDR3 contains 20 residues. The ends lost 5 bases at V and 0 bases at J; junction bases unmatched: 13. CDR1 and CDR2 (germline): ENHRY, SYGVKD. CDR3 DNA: TGTGCCATCAGTCTTAAACCGGGACTAGCGGGGGAGAGTAGCACAGATACGCAGTATTTT. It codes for CAISLKPGLAGESSTDTQYF.

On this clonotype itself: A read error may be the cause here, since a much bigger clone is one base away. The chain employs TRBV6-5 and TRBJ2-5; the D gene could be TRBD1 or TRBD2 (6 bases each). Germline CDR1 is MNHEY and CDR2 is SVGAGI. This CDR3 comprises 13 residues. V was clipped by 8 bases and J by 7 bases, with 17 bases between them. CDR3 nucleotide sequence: TGTGCCAGCTGTCCGGGGGCCGACGGGACCCAGTACTTC. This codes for CASCPGADGTQYF.

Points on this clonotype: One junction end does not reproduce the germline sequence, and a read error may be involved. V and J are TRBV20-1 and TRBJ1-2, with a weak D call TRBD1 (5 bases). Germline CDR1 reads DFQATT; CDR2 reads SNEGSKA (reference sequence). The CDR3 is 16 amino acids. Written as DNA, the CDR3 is TGCATTGCTAGAGATTCAGGGAGTGGAGCTAACTATGGCTACACCTTC. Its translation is CIARDSGSGANYGYTF.

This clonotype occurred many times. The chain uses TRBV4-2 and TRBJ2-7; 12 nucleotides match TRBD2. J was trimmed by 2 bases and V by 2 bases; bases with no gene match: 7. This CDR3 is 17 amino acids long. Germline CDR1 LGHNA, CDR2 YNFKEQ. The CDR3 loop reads CASSQIGTSGRAYEQYF. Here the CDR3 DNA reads TGTGCCAGCAGCCAAATCGGGACTAGCGGGCGAGCCTACGAGCAGTACTTC.

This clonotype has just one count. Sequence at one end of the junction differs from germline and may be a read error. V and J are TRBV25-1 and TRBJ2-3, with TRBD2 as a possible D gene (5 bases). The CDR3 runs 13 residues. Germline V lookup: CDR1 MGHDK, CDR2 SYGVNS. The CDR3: CAISEPAGVGQYF. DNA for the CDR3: TGTGCCATCAGTGAACCCGCCGGGGTTGGGCAGTATTTT.

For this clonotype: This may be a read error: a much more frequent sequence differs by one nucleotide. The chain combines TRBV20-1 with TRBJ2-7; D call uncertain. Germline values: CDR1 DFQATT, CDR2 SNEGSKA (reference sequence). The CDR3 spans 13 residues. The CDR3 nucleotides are TGCAGTGCTAGAGATATCGGGTATTACGAGCGGTACTTC. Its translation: CSARDIGYYERYF.

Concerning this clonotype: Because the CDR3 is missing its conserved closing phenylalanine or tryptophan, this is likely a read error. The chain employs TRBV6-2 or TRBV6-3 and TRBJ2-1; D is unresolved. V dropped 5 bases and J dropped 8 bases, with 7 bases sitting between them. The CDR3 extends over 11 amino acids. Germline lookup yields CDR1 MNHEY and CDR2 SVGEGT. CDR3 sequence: CASSEIDEQFV. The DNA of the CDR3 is TGTGCCAGCAGTGAGATAGATGAGCAGTTCGTC.

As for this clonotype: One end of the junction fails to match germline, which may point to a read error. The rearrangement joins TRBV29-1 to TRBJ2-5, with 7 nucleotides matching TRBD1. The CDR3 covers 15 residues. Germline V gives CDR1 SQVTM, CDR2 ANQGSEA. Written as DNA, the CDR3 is TGCAACGTTACTTTTAATACCGGGACAGAAGAGACCCAATACTTC. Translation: CNVTFNTGTEETQYF. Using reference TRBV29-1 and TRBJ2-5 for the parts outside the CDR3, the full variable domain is SAVISQKPSRDICQRGTSLTIQCQVDSQVTMMFWYRQQPGQSLTLIATANQGSEATYESGFVIDKFPISRPNLTFSTLTVSNMSPEDSSIYLCNVTFNTGTEETQYFGPGTRLLVL.

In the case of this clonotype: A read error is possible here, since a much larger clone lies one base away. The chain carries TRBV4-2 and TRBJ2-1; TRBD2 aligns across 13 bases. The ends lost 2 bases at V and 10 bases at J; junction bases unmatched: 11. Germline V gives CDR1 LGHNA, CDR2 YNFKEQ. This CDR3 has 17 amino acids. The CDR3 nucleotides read TGTGCCAGCAGCCAACACGGACTAGCGGGGGCCTTGGGAGAGCAGTTCTTC. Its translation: CASSQHGLAGALGEQFF.

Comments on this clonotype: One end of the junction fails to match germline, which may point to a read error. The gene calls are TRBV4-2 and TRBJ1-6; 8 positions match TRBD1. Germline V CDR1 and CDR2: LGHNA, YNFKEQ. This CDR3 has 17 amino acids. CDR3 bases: TGTGCCAGCAGCCAACAGACCTCAACAGGGGGTGCGGCACCCCTCCATTTT. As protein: CASSQQTSTGGAAPLHF.